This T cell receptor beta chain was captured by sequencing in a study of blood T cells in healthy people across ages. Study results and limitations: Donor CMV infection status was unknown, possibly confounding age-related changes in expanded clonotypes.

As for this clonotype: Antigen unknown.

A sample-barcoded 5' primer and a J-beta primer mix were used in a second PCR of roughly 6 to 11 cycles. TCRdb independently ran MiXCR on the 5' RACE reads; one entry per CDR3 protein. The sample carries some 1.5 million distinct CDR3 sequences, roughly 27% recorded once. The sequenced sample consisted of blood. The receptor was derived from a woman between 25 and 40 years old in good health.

The DNA of the CDR3 is TGTGCCAGCAGTTTATCTTACGCAGTCGGGGCGGTGGGAAAGCAGTATTTT. This codes for CASSLSYAVGAVGKQYF. This sequence joins TRBV27 and TRBJ2-3; D could derive from TRBD1 or TRBD2 (5 bases each). V was trimmed by 0 bases and J by 11 bases, leaving 24 bases between them. The CDR3 totals 17 residues. Germline V gene sequence: CDR1 MNHEY, CDR2 SMNVEV (reference sequence).